This T cell receptor beta chain stems from a study of T cells in Graves' hyperthyroidism and ophthalmopathy. RNA transcripts yielded amplified TCR beta CDR3 regions. TCR CDR3 regions were first amplified by RT-PCR with HTBI primers. One entry per CDR3 protein results from TCRdb running MiXCR on the multiplex PCR reads. The sample includes hundreds of thousands of distinct CDR3 sequences, 14% of them seen just once. The germline V gene encodes CDR1 SEHNR and CDR2 FQNEAQ (reference sequence). The CDR3 runs to 16 residues. This clonotype was seen more than once but under ten times. The V gene is TRBV7-9, the J gene TRBJ2-1; D possibly corresponds to TRBD1 (6 bases). TRBJ2-7 explains the end of the DNA better; the J call may be wrong. The source is a young woman with Graves' hyperthyroidism. The source material was blood. This CDR3 is CASTSYAQGPYNEQYF. The CDR3 nucleotides are TGTGCCAGCACCTCCTACGCACAGGGCCCCTACAATGAGCAGTACTTC.